This TCR beta chain was sequenced during a study of blood T cell repertoires in COVID-19. As for the study in general: Acute and convalescent COVID-19 specimens originated in the United States, Italy and Spain.

V trimming: 2 bases; J trimming: 10 bases; junction bases outside the gene matches: 9. The CDR3 runs to 15 residues. CDR1 and CDR2 (germline): LGHNT, FRNRAP. Sequencing was performed with immunoSEQ multiplex PCR; in TCRdb, only in-frame clones are kept and a portion is missing. The sample includes a few hundred thousand clones, more than 75% seen only once; the top ten take about 10%. Input material: PBMCs or T cells enriched from blood (not recorded which). The chain links TRBV12-5 to TRBJ1-4; 8 nucleotides line up with TRBD1. The clonotype was recovered from a woman between 18 and 30 years old who had recovered from COVID-19. This CDR3 reads CASGLTTGVWAKLFF. The CDR3 region has the DNA TGTGCTAGTGGTTTGACGACAGGGGTTTGGGCAAAACTGTTTTTT.